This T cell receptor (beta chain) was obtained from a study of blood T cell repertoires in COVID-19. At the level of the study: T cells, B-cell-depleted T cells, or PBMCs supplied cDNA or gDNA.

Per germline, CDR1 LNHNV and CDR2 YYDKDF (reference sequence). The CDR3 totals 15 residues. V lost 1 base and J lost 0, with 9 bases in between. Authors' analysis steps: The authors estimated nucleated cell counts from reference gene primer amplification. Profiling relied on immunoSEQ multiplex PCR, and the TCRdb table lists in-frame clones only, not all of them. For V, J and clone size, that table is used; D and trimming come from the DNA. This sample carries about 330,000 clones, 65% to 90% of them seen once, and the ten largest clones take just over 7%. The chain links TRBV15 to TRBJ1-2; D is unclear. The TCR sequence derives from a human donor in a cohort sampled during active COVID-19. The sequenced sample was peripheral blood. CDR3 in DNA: TGTGCCACCAGCAGAGGGGCAGAGCCTAACTATGGCTACACCTTC. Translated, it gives CATSRGAEPNYGYTF.